This T cell receptor beta chain was identified in a study of metastatic and nonmetastatic thyroid tumors. Using MiXCR, TCRdb re-called clones from the PCR reads. Altogether 20,000 or so clones are present, around a third being singletons, with the ten largest covering 13% to 15%. V was trimmed by 0 bases and J by 0 bases, leaving 9 bases between them. The CDR3 has 17 residues. The germline V gene encodes CDR1 LGHDT and CDR2 YNNKEL (reference sequence). Patients underwent thyroid surgery, and none had received any treatment before it. This receptor was obtained from a female donor with papillary thyroid cancer or a benign thyroid nodule (not recorded which). Some clones in this sample may be carry-over from other donors' samples. The source material was blood. J is TRBJ1-6 and V is TRBV3-1, with a tentative D call TRBD1 (6 bases). The CDR3 DNA sequence: TGTGCCAGCAGCCAAGACGGACAGAGCTCCTATAATTCACCCCTCCACTTT. It yields the protein CASSQDGQSSYNSPLHF.